This TCR beta chain comes out of a study of blood T cell repertoires in COVID-19. Overall study context: The study drew acute and convalescent COVID-19 samples from the United States, Italy and Spain. PBMCs, B-cell-depleted T cells, or T cells were the source of the cDNA or gDNA that made up the material.

With 1 base clipped from V and 7 bases from J, the junction kept 7 bases outside the gene matches. Germline assignment: CDR1 SGHVS and CDR2 FQNEAQ. CDR3 size: 15 residues. Clones were sequenced by immunoSEQ multiplex PCR, and TCRdb holds only the in-frame ones, with some missing. The sample carries about 130,000 clones, 85% recorded once. The sequence was obtained from a man aged 80 or over with active or convalescent COVID-19. The J gene is TRBJ1-2, the V gene TRBV7-8; 9 bases are a match to TRBD1. Sequenced sample: peripheral blood. CDR3 region: CASSLDGQGRGGYTF. CDR3 bases: TGTGCCAGCAGCTTAGACGGACAGGGGAGGGGTGGCTACACCTTC.